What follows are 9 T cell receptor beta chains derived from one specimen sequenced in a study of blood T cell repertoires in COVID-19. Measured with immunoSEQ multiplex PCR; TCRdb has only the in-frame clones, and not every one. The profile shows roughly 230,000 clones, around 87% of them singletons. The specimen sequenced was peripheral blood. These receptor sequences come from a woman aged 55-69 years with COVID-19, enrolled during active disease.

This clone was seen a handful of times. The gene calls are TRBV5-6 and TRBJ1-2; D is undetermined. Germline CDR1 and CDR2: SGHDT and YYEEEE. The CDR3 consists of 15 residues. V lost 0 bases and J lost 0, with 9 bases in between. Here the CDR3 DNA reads TGTGCCAGCAGCTTGGGGCAGCTAGCTAACTATGGCTACACCTTC. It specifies CASSLGQLANYGYTF. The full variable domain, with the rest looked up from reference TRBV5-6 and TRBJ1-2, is DAGVTQSPTHLIKTRGQQVTLRCSPKSGHDTVSWYQQALGQGPQFIFQYYEEEERQRGNFPDRFSGHQFPNYSSELNVNALLLGDSALYLCASSLGQLANYGYTFGSGTRLTVV.

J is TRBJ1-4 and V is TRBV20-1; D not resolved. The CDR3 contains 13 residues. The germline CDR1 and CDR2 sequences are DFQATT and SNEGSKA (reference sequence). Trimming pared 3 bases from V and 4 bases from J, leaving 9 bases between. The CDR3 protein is CSASGAFNEKLFF. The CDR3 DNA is TGCAGTGCTAGTGGTGCGTTTAATGAAAAACTGTTTTTT.

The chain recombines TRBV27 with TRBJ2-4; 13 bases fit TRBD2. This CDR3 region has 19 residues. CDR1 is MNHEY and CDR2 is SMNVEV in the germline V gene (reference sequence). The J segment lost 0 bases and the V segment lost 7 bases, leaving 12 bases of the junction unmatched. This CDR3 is CASTLTSGGPYLAKNIQYF. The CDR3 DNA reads TGTGCCAGCACCTTGACTAGCGGGGGGCCATACTTAGCCAAAAACATTCAGTACTTC.

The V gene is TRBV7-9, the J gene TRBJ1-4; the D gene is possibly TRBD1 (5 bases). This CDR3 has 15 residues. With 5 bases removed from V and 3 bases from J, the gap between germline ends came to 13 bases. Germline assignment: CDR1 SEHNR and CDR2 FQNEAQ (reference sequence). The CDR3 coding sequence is TGTGCCAGCAGCCCAGTCCAGGGTCCTAATGAAAAACTGTTTTTT. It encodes CASSPVQGPNEKLFF. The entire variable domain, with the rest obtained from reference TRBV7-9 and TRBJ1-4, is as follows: DTGVSQNPRHKITKRGQNVTFRCDPISEHNRLYWYRQTLGQGPEFLTYFQNEAQLEKSRLLSDRFSAERPKGSFSTLEIQRTEQGDSAMYLCASSPVQGPNEKLFFGSGTQLSVL.

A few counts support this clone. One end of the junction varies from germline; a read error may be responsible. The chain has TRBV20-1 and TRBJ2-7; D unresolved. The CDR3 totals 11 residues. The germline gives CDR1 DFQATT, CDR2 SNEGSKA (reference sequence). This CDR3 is CSARDGYGQYF. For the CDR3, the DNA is TGCAGTGCTAGAGACGGGTACGGGCAGTACTTC.

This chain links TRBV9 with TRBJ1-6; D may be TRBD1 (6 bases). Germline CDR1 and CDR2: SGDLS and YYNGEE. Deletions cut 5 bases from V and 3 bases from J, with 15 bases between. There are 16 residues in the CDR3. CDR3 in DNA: TGTGCCAGCAGTACCGGGACACTCGACTATAATTCACCCCTCCACTTT. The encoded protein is CASSTGTLDYNSPLHF.

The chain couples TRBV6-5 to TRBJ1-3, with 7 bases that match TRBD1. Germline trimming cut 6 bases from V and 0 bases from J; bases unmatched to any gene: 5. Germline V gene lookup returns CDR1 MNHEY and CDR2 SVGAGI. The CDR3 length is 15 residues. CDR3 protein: CASSRDSSSGNTIYF. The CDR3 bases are TGTGCCAGCAGCAGGGACAGTAGCTCTGGAAACACCATATATTTT.

This CDR3 is CASSLLATEAFF. The DNA for the CDR3 is TGTGCCAGCAGCCTCTTAGCCACTGAAGCTTTCTTT. This chain joins TRBV7-2 and TRBJ1-1; D remains unclear. Germline V gives CDR1 SGHTA, CDR2 FQGNSA. V lost 5 bases, J lost 4 bases, and 8 bases lay in between. CDR3 length equals 12 residues.

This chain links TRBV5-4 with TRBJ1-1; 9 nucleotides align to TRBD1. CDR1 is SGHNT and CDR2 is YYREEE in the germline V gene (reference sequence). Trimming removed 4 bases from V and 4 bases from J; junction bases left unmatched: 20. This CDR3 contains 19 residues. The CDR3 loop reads CASSRYPGQGSPSGTEAFF. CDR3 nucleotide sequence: TGTGCCAGCAGCCGCTACCCCGGACAGGGGTCTCCTAGTGGCACTGAAGCTTTCTTT.